These 21 T cell receptor beta chains were all obtained from the same sample, sequenced in a study of neurological immune-mediated disorders. Each CDR3 protein gets one entry after TCRdb re-called the 5' RACE reads with MiXCR. The table shows tens of thousands of distinct CDR3 sequences, with around an eighth occurring only once. The source material was PBMCs. The source of these receptors is a woman aged 45-60 years in good health.

This clonotype was seen at least ten times. The chain couples TRBV7-2 to TRBJ1-4, with no clear D. This CDR3 comprises 13 residues. V was pared by 1 base and J by 8 bases, with 8 bases between. CDR1 and CDR2 (germline): SGHTA, FQGNSA. CDR3 loop: CASSLGLLEKLFF. The DNA for the CDR3 is TGTGCCAGCAGCTTAGGTCTGCTGGAAAAACTGTTTTTT.

This clonotype was seen ten or more times. The chain couples TRBV12-3 or TRBV12-4 to TRBJ1-2; D may be TRBD1 (6 bases). The CDR3 is 13 amino acids. Trimming removed 6 bases at V and 6 bases at J, with 14 bases between. This CDR3 reads CASREQGDDGYTF. Written as DNA, the CDR3 is TGTGCCAGCAGGGAACAGGGAGATGATGGCTACACCTTC.

This clonotype was detected ten times or more. The rearrangement links TRBV6-2 or TRBV6-3 to TRBJ2-7, with TRBD2 as a possible D gene (5 bases). The germline gives CDR1 MNHEY, CDR2 SVGEGT. This CDR3 is built from 11 residues. Deletions cut 6 bases from V and 2 bases from J, with 5 bases between. The CDR3 coding sequence is TGTGCCAGCAGGGAGGCCTACGAGCAGTACTTC. It is translated as CASREAYEQYF.

This clonotype was found many times. The chain employs TRBV20-1 and TRBJ2-2, with 9 bases fitting TRBD1. After removal of 3 bases from V and 1 base from J, the junction contained 9 bases not matched to a gene. The germline gives CDR1 DFQATT, CDR2 SNEGSKA (reference sequence). This CDR3 region has 17 residues. The CDR3 here is CSASHRMGQGNTGELFF. In DNA, the CDR3 is TGCAGTGCTAGCCACCGGATGGGACAGGGGAACACCGGGGAGCTGTTTTTT.

This clonotype was found many times. This chain joins TRBV19 and TRBJ2-1, with D unclear. Germline V lookup: CDR1 LNHDA, CDR2 SQIVND (reference sequence). Trimming stripped 3 bases from V and 4 bases from J, with 7 bases between. The CDR3 spans 13 residues. The CDR3 sequence: CASSIPRYNEQFF. CDR3 bases: TGTGCCAGTAGTATCCCAAGATACAATGAGCAGTTCTTC.

This clonotype showed up many times. This chain connects TRBV29-1 to TRBJ1-2; D is uncertain. Germline-derived CDR1 and CDR2 are SQVTM and ANQGSEA. Deletions cut 2 bases from V and 4 bases from J, with 11 bases between. CDR3 length equals 13 residues. CDR3 protein: CSVEKDFGYGYTF. CDR3 nucleotide sequence: TGCAGCGTTGAAAAGGATTTCGGCTATGGCTACACCTTC.

This clonotype was found many times. The chain recombines TRBV7-2 with TRBJ1-6; no firm D call. V was clipped by 1 base and J by 8 bases, with 0 bases between them. Per germline, CDR1 SGHTA and CDR2 FQGNSA. The CDR3 totals 11 residues. The CDR3 spells CASSLDSPLHF. CDR3 nucleotides: TGTGCCAGCAGCTTAGATTCACCCCTCCACTTT. Full variable domain (remainder filled in from reference TRBV7-2 and TRBJ1-6): GAGVSQSPSNKVTEKGKDVELRCDPISGHTALYWYRQSLGQGLEFLIYFQGNSAPDKSGLPSDRFSAERTGGSVSTLTIQRTQQEDSAVYLCASSLDSPLHFGNGTRLTVT.

The table lists this clonotype with many counts. This chain joins TRBV9 and TRBJ2-3, with 8 bases that match TRBD2. The CDR3 has 16 amino acids. Trimming at V came to 7 bases and at J to 2 bases, leaving 12 bases not matched to a gene. Germline V gene lookup returns CDR1 SGDLS and CDR2 YYNGEE. The CDR3 DNA sequence: TGTGCCAGCGGCGGGGGGTCCCACTCATACACAGATACGCAGTATTTT. This encodes CASGGGSHSYTDTQYF.

This clonotype was counted many times. The gene calls are TRBV5-1 and TRBJ2-5, with 8 nucleotides matching TRBD2. The germline V gene has CDR1 SGHRS and CDR2 YFSETQ. The CDR3 has 14 amino acids. J lost 5 bases, V lost 6 bases, and 9 bases had no gene match. The CDR3 DNA is TGCGCCAGCACCCAAGCGGGAGCTGAGGAGACCCAGTACTTC. This codes for CASTQAGAEETQYF.

Many counts were recorded for this clonotype. V and J are TRBV29-1 and TRBJ1-5; 7 bases agree with TRBD1. Germline loops: CDR1 SQVTM, CDR2 ANQGSEA. The length of the CDR3 is 14 residues. Unmatched junction bases numbered 13, after V lost 5 bases and J lost 9 bases. CDR3 sequence: CSVRTGHELAPQHF. The DNA for the CDR3 is TGCAGCGTTAGGACAGGACACGAATTGGCGCCCCAGCATTTT. The complete variable domain, with remaining parts taken from reference TRBV29-1 and TRBJ1-5, reads SAVISQKPSRDICQRGTSLTIQCQVDSQVTMMFWYRQQPGQSLTLIATANQGSEATYESGFVIDKFPISRPNLTFSTLTVSNMSPEDSSIYLCSVRTGHELAPQHFGDGTRLSIL.

As concerns this clonotype: Just one base apart from a much larger clone, this may be a read error. V is TRBV28 and J is TRBJ1-1, with TRBD1 matching 9 bases. This CDR3 has 15 amino acids. The ends lost 7 bases at V and 4 bases at J; junction bases unmatched: 10. Per germline, CDR1 MDHEN and CDR2 SYDVKM. The CDR3 sequence is CASIGTGWEVTEAFF. CDR3 nucleotides: TGTGCCAGCATTGGGACAGGGTGGGAGGTCACTGAAGCTTTCTTT.

Ten or more counts support this clonotype. The CDR3 DNA follows: TGTGCCAGCAGCCCGGGACGGAGGAACTATGGCTACACCTTC. Protein product: CASSPGRRNYGYTF. The V call is TRBV14, the J call TRBJ1-2; D possibly corresponds to TRBD1 (5 bases). Germline CDR1 and CDR2: SGHDN and FVKESK. This CDR3 is 14 amino acids long. V lost 4 bases and J 2 bases, leaving 11 bases between the germline ends.

This clonotype has ten or more counts. The genes are TRBV20-1 and TRBJ2-5; maybe TRBD2 (5 bases). This CDR3 has 11 residues. The V end was cut by 3 bases, the J end by 7 bases, with 9 bases between. CDR1 is DFQATT, CDR2 SNEGSKA, per germline (reference sequence). The CDR3 DNA reads TGCAGTGCTAGGCGGGCGGCGACCCAGTACTTC. Translating gives CSARRAATQYF.

Many counts were recorded for this clonotype. The gene calls are TRBV27 and TRBJ2-3; 7 positions match TRBD1. With 6 bases clipped from V and 4 bases from J, the junction kept 19 bases outside the gene matches. CDR1 is MNHEY and CDR2 is SMNVEV in the germline V gene (reference sequence). The CDR3 totals 18 residues. CDR3 sequence: CASRRWGYKGAKSDTQYF. The CDR3, as DNA: TGTGCCAGCAGGAGATGGGGTTATAAGGGGGCGAAGTCAGATACGCAGTATTTT.

In its sample, this clonotype was seen a few times. The V gene is TRBV6-2 or TRBV6-3, the J gene TRBJ1-5; D is perhaps TRBD1 (6 bases). In germline, CDR1 is MNHEY, CDR2 SVGEGT. CDR3 length: 15 residues. V lost 6 bases and J 7 bases, leaving 19 bases between the germline ends. The CDR3 sequence: CASSRHGEGEQPQHF. CDR3 DNA: TGTGCCAGCAGCCGACACGGTGAGGGGGAGCAGCCCCAGCATTTT.

This clonotype occurred many times. The genes are TRBV5-1 and TRBJ1-5, with 9 positions matching TRBD1. Germline CDR1 reads SGHRS; CDR2 reads YFSETQ. This CDR3 has 14 residues. Trimming cost V 4 bases and J 7 bases; bases outside gene matches: 6. The CDR3 loop is CASSPTGGTQPQHF. CDR3 bases: TGCGCCAGCAGCCCTACAGGGGGCACCCAGCCCCAGCATTTT.

Many counts were recorded for this clonotype. The J gene is TRBJ2-3, the V gene TRBV5-1; no clear D. Per germline, CDR1 SGHRS and CDR2 YFSETQ. This CDR3 is 12 amino acids long. The V gene lost 4 bases and the J gene lost 5 bases, with 8 bases spanning the gap. CDR3 bases: TGCGCCAGCAGCGTCGCCGGAGATACGCAGTATTTT. This translates into CASSVAGDTQYF.

The count of this clonotype is one. A much more abundant neighbour one base away suggests this may be a read error. The chain combines TRBV6-2 or TRBV6-3 with TRBJ2-2; the match to TRBD1 covers 7 bases. CDR1 is MNHEY, CDR2 SVGEGT, per germline. This CDR3 has 14 amino acids. V lost 5 bases and J lost 6; bases outside the gene matches: 6. CDR3 bases: TGTGCCAGCAGTCGACAGGGAGTAGCCGGGGAGCTGTTTTTT. This encodes CASSRQGVAGELFF.

This clonotype was seen many times. This chain joins TRBV5-1 and TRBJ2-1, with 7 bases aligning to TRBD1. Germline loops: CDR1 SGHRS, CDR2 YFSETQ. Trimming at V came to 7 bases and at J to 2 bases, leaving 9 bases not matched to a gene. The CDR3 contains 15 residues. CDR3 bases: TGCGCCAGCGTACGGGACAGCTCCACCTACAATGAGCAGTTCTTC. It yields the protein CASVRDSSTYNEQFF. The full variable domain, completed using reference TRBV5-1 and TRBJ2-1, is KAGVTQTPRYLIKTRGQQVTLSCSPISGHRSVSWYQQTPGQGLQFLFEYFSETQRNKGNFPGRFSGRQFSNSRSEMNVSTLELGDSALYLCASVRDSSTYNEQFFGPGTRLTVL.

This clonotype has just a few counts. The chain is built from TRBV2 and TRBJ1-4; D unclear. CDR3 length: 10 residues. Germline V gene sequence: CDR1 SNHLY, CDR2 FYNNEI. Trimming took 3 bases from V and 14 from J, leaving 7 bases between them. Here the CDR3 reads CASSDGELFF. CDR3 DNA: TGTGCCAGCAGTGATGGAGAGCTGTTTTTT.

This clonotype was seen many times. V is TRBV4-2 and J is TRBJ2-1, with a tentative D call TRBD2 (7 bases). The germline V and J ends were trimmed by 4 bases and 8 bases, with 24 bases remaining between them. Germline lookup yields CDR1 LGHNA and CDR2 YNFKEQ. The CDR3 consists of 17 residues. In DNA, the CDR3 is TGTGCCAGCAGCCTTACTTCTGCGAGGGGGGGGGAACATGAGCAGTTCTTC. Its translation is CASSLTSARGGEHEQFF.